Here is one T cell receptor beta chain with its context. Its antigen is currently not known. Base qualities are missing; no much larger clone stands one base away. TCRbeta CDR3 regions were amplified from genomic DNA by means of the immunoSEQ Assay, a bias-controlled multiplex PCR. The authors' analysis ran thus. The number of nucleated cells in each sample was estimated by amplification of reference gene primers within the assay. Sequence reads were collapsed and filtered to measure the absolute abundance of every unique TCRbeta CDR3 rearrangement. For each sample, productive Simpson clonality was calculated by taking the square root of Simpson's diversity index across productive rearrangements. TCRdb retrieved this table from immuneACCESS and kept in-frame rearrangements only. Not all clones are present; in checked studies, unresolved V genes account for under half, and no reason is known for the remainder. D and trimming come from the DNA, and the V and J calls and clone size come from that table. The sample table shows 70,000 or so clones, and approximately 80% are seen once. About 2.5% of the sample is held by the ten biggest clonotypes.

This record comes from a study of blood T cell repertoires in COVID-19 (TCRdb year 2020). With regard to the full study: The collaborator samples originated in the United States, Italy and Spain and spanned the acute and convalescent phases of COVID-19. Samples were obtained from the ongoing ImmuneRACE study (first 160 participants) and from over a thousand subjects provided by 6 global collaborators. A de-identified subject ID, COVID-19 status, age in years and sex were almost always included in the sample metadata. The material from the prospective study consisted of cDNA or gDNA derived from T cells, B-cell-depleted T cells, or PBMCs. Subjects who had been exposed to COVID-19, were actively infected with it, or had recovered from it provided the deeply sampled blood TCRbeta repertoires that made up the dataset. HLA class I and class II types, where available, came from metadata supplied by the sample provider rather than from assay-based typing. The repertoires were made available in a free public database intended to serve as a resource for research on the immune response to SARS-CoV-2.

The collaborating institutions used their own protocols to collect whole blood in K2EDTA tubes. For TCRbeta analysis, collaborators shipped samples in one of three forms: frozen whole blood, isolated PBMCs, or DNA extracted from either of those sample types. Findings and caveats that apply to the study as a whole: The quantity of clinical and demographic metadata differed by source and by participant and was supplied without curation.

Sequenced sample: peripheral blood. The sequence was collected from an elderly man with active or convalescent COVID-19.

In nucleotide form, the sequence is TGTGCCAGCAGCCAAGATTTTGGGACAGGGGTCTCATACTTGAACACTGAAGCTTTCTTT. Its translation reads: CASSQDFGTGVSYLNTEAFF. This chain joins TRBV3-1 (or the pseudogene TRBV3-2) to TRBJ1-1, with 10 bases matching TRBD1. The CDR3, cysteine through phenylalanine, is 20 amino acids long. Just CDR3 DNA is preserved here, 60 bases in frame from base 1. Germline trimming: 0 bases from V, 0 bases from J; junction bases outside gene matches: 13. The germline V gene (reference sequence) gives CDR1 as LGHDT and CDR2 as YNNKEL.